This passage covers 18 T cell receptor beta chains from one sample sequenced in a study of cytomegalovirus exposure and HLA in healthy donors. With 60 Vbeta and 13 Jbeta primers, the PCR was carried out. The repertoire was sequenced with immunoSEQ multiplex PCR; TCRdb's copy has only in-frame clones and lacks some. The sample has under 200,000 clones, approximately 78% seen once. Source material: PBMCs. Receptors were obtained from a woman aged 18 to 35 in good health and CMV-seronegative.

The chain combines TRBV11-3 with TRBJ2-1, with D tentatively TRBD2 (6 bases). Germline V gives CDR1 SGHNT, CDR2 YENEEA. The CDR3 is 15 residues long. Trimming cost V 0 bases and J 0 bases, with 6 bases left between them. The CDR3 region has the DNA TGTGCCAGCAGCTTAGAGACTAGCTCCTACAATGAGCAGTTCTTC. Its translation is CASSLETSSYNEQFF.

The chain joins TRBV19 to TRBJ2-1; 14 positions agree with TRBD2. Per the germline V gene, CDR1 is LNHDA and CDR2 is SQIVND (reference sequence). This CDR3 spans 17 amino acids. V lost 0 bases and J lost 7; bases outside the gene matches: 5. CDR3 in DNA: TGTGCCAGTAGTATAGATGGGCGACTAGCGGGAGGGAATGAGCAGTTCTTC. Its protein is CASSIDGRLAGGNEQFF.

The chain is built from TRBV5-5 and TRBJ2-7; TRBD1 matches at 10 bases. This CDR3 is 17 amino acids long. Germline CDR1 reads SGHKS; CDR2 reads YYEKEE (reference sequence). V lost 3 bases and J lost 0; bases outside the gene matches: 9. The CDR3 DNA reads TGTGCCAGCAGCTACAGGACAGGGGGAGGGATCTCCTACGAGCAGTACTTC. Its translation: CASSYRTGGGISYEQYF.

CDR3 nucleotides: TGTGCCAGCAGCATAAACTACAGGGAGTTTAGCACAGATACGCAGTATTTT. Translated, it gives CASSINYREFSTDTQYF. The chain couples TRBV5-8 to TRBJ2-3, with a tentative D call TRBD1 (6 bases). From germline, CDR1 is SGHTS and CDR2 YDEGEE. Trimming took off 4 bases at V and 0 bases at J, with 18 bases between the two ends. This CDR3 has 17 amino acids.

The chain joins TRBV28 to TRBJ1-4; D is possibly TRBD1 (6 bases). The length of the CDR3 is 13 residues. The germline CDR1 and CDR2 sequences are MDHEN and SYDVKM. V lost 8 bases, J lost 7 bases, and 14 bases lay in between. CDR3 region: CASGYRAREKLFF. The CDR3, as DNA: TGTGCCAGCGGCTACAGGGCCCGTGAAAAACTGTTTTTT.

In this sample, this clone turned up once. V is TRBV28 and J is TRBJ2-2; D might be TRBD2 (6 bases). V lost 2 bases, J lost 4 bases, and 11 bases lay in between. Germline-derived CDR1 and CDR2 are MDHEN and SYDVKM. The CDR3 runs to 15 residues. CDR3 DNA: TGTGCCAGCAGTTTAAAACGGGAGCGCACCGGGGAGCTGTTTTTT. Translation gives CASSLKRERTGELFF.

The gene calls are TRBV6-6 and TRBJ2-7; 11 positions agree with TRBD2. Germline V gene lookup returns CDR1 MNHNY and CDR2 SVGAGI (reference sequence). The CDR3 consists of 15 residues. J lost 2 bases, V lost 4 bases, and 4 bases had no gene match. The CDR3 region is CASSFRLAGTYEQYV. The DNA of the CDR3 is TGTGCCAGCAGTTTTAGACTAGCGGGGACCTACGAGCAGTACGTC.

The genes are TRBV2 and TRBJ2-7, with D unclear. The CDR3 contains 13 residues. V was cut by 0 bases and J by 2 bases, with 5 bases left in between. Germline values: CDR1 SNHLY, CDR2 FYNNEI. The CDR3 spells CASSEAGTYEQYV. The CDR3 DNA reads TGTGCCAGCAGTGAAGCGGGCACCTACGAGCAGTACGTC.

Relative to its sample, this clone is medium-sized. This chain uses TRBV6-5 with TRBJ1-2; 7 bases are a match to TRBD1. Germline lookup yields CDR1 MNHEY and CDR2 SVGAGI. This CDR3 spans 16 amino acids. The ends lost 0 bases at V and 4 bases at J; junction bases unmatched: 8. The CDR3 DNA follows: TGTGCCAGCAGTTACTCCCCGACAGGGCCTGGCTATGGCTACACCTTC. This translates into CASSYSPTGPGYGYTF.

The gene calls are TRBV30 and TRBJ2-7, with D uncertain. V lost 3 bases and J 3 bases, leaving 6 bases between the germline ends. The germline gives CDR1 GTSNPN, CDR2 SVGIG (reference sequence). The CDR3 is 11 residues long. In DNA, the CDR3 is TGTGCCTGGAGCTCGCACTACGAGCAGTACGTC. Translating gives CAWSSHYEQYV.

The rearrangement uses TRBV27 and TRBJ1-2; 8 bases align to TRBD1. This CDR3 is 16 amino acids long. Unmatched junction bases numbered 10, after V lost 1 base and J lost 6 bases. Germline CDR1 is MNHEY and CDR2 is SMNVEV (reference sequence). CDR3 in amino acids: CASSLWTTGESDGYTF. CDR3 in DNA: TGTGCCAGCAGTTTATGGACGACAGGGGAGAGTGATGGCTACACCTTC.

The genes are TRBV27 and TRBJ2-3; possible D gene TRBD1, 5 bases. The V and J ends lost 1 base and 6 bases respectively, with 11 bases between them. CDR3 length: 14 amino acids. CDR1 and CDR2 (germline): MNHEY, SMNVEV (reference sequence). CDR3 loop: CASSLWGFADTQYF. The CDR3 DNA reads TGTGCCAGCAGTTTATGGGGCTTTGCGGATACGCAGTATTTT.

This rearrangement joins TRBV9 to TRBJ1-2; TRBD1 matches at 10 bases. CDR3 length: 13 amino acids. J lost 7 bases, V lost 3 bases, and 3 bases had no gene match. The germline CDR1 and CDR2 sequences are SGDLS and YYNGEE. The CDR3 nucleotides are TGTGCCAGCAGCGCGACAGGGGGCGGTGGCTACACCTTC. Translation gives CASSATGGGGYTF.

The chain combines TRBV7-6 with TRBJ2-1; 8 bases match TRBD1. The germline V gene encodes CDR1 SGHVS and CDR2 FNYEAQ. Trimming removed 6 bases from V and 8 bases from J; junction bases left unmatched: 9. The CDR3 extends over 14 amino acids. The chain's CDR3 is CASSHKDRGDEQFF. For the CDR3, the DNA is TGTGCCAGCAGTCATAAAGACAGGGGCGATGAGCAGTTCTTC.

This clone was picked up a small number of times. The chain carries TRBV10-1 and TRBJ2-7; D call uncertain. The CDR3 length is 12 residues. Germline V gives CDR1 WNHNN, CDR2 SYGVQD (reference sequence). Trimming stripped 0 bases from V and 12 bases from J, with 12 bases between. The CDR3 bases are TGCGCCAGCAGTGAGTCAGCCACCCTCAGGTACGTC. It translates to CASSESATLRYV.

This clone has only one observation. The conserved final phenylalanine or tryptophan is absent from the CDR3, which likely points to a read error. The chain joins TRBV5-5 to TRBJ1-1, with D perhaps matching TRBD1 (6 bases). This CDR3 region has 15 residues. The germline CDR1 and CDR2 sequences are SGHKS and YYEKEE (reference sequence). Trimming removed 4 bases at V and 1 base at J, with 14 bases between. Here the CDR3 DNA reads TGTGCCAGCAGCATACTTCCGGGACAGAACACTGAAGCTTTCCTT. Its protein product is CASSILPGQNTEAFL.

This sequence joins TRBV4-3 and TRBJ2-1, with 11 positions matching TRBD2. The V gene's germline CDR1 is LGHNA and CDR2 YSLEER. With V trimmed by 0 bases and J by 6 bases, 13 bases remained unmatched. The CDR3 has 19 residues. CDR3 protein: CASSQDLETGTSGANEQFF. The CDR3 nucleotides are TGCGCCAGCAGCCAAGATCTGGAGACCGGGACTAGCGGAGCCAATGAGCAGTTCTTC.

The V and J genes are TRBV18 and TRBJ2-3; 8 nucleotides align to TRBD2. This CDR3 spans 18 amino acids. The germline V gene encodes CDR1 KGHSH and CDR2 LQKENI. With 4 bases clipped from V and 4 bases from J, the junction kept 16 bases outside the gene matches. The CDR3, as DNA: TGTGCCAGCTCACTCGGACTAGCCGCCGTCATAAACGCAGATACGCAGTATTTT. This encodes CASSLGLAAVINADTQYF.